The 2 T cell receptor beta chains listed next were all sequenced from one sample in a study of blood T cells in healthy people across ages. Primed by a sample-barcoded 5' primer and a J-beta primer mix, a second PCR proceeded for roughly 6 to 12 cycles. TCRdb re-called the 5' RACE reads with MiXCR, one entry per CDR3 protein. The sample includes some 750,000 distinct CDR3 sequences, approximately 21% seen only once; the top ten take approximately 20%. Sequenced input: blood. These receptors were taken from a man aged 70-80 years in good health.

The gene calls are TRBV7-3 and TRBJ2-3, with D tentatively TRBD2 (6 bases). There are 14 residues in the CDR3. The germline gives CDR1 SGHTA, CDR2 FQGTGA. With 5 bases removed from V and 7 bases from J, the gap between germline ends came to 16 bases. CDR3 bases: TGTGCCAGCAGCAGCACCCGGGACTCGAATACGCAGTATTTT. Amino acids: CASSSTRDSNTQYF.

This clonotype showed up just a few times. CDR3 region: CSARDGTVTKETQYF. CDR3 nucleotide sequence: TGCAGTGCTAGAGATGGGACAGTGACAAAAGAGACCCAGTACTTC. The chain recombines TRBV20-1 with TRBJ2-5; 7 bases map to TRBD1. In germline, CDR1 is DFQATT, CDR2 SNEGSKA (reference sequence). V gave up 0 bases and J gave up 3 bases; unmatched junction bases: 7. The length of the CDR3 is 15 residues.